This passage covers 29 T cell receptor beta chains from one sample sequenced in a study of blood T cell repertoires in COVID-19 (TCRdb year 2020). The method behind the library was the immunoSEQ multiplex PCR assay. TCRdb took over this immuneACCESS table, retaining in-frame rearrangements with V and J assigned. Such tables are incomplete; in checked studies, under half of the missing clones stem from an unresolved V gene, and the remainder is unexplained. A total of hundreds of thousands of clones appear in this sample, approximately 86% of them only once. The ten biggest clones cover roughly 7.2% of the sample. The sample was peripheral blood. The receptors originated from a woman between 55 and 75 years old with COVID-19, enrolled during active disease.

CDR3 sequence (DNA): TGCGCCAGCAGCCAAAGCGTCGGACAGGGGGGCTATGGCTACACCTTC. Translation gives CASSQSVGQGGYGYTF. V is TRBV4-1 and J is TRBJ1-2, with 10 bases aligning to TRBD1. The V segment lost 2 bases and the J segment 4 bases; nucleotides outside the gene matches: 7. The germline gives CDR1 MGHRA, CDR2 YSYEKL. This CDR3 is built from 16 residues.

CDR3 coding DNA: TGTGCCAGCAGCTTTGGACAGGGGCCCGGCTACACCTTC. Residues: CASSFGQGPGYTF. The chain carries TRBV7-9 and TRBJ1-2, with 9 positions matching TRBD1. The CDR3 sequence is 13 residues long. V lost 3 bases and J lost 8; bases outside the gene matches: 4. In germline, CDR1 is SEHNR, CDR2 FQNEAQ (reference sequence).

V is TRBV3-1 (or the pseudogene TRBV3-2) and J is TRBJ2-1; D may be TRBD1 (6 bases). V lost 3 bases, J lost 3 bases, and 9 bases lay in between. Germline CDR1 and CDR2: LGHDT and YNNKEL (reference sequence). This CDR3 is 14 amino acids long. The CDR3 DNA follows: TGTGCCAGCAGCCATCAGGGGCTCTACAATGAGCAGTTCTTC. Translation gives CASSHQGLYNEQFF.

The CDR3 bases are TGTGCCATTGGTGGGAACAGGGGCCCCTACGAGCAGTACTTC. Its translation is CAIGGNRGPYEQYF. J is TRBJ2-7 and V is TRBV2; 7 positions match TRBD1. Trimming took 10 bases from V and 2 from J; bases not matched to a gene: 11. The CDR3 is 14 residues long. Germline assignment: CDR1 SNHLY and CDR2 FYNNEI.

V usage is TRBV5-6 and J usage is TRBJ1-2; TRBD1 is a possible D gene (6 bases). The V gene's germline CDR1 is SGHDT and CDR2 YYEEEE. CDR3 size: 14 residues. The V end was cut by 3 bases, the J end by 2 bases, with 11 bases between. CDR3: CASSWGTLNYGYTF. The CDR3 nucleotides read TGTGCCAGCAGCTGGGGGACACTGAACTATGGCTACACCTTC.

The CDR3 coding sequence is TGTGCCAGCTCAACCACGGACCAGGGGGCTTCTGGGGCCAACGTCCTGACTTTC. It is translated as CASSTTDQGASGANVLTF. The chain links TRBV18 to TRBJ2-6; TRBD1 matches 8 bases. Germline lookup yields CDR1 KGHSH and CDR2 LQKENI. The V and J ends lost 5 bases and 1 base, in that order; junction bases with no gene match: 10. The CDR3 extends over 18 amino acids.

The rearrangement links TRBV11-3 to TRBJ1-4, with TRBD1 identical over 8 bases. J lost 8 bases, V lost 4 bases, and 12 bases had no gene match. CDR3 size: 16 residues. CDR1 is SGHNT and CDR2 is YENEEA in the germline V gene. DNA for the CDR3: TGTGCCAGCAGCTCCTCGGACAGGGTCAAGTGGGAAAAACTGTTTTTT. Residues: CASSSSDRVKWEKLFF.

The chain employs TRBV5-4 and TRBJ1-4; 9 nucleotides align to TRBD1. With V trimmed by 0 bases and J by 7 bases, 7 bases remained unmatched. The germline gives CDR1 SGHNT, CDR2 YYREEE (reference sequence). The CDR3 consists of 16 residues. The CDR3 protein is CASSLVTGGSGEKLFF. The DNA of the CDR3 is TGTGCCAGCAGCTTGGTTACAGGGGGCTCGGGTGAAAAACTGTTTTTT.

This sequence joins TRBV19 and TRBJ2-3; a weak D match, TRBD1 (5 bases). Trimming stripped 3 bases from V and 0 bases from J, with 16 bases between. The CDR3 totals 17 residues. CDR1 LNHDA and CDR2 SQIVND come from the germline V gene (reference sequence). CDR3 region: CASSMGFKGISTDTQYF. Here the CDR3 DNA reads TGTGCCAGTAGTATGGGGTTCAAGGGGATTAGCACAGATACGCAGTATTTT.

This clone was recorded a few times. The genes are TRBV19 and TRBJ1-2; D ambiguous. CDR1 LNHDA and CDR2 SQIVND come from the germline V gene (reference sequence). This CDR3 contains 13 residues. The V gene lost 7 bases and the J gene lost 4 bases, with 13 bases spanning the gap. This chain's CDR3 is CASNPSVLYGYTF. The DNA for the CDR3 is TGTGCCAGTAACCCCAGCGTACTCTATGGCTACACCTTC.

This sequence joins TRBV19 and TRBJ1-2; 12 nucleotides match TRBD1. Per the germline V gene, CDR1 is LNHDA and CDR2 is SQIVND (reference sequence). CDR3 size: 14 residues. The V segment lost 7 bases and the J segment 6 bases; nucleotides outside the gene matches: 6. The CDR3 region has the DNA TGTGCCAGTACAGGGACAGGGGGCTTGAATGGCTACACCTTC. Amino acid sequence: CASTGTGGLNGYTF. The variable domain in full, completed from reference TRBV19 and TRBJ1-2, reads DGGITQSPKYLFRKEGQNVTLSCEQNLNHDAMYWYRQDPGQGLRLIYYSQIVNDFQKGDIAEGYSVSREKKESFPLTVTSAQKNPTAFYLCASTGTGGLNGYTFGSGTRLTVV.

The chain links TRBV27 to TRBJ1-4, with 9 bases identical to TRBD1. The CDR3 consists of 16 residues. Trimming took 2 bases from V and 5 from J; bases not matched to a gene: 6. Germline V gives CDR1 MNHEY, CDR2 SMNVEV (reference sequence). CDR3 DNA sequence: TGTGCCAGCAGTTTAATTCCCGGGACAGGGAATGAAAAACTGTTTTTT. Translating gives CASSLIPGTGNEKLFF.

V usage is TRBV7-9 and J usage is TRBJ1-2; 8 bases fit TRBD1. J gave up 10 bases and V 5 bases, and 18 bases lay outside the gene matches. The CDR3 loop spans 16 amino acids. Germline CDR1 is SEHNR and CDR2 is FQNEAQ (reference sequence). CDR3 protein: CASSPERTGFRPYYTF. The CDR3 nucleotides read TGTGCCAGCAGCCCCGAACGGACAGGGTTTAGGCCTTACTACACCTTC. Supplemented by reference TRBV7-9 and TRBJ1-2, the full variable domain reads DTGVSQNPRHKITKRGQNVTFRCDPISEHNRLYWYRQTLGQGPEFLTYFQNEAQLEKSRLLSDRFSAERPKGSFSTLEIQRTEQGDSAMYLCASSPERTGFRPYYTFGSGTRLTVV.

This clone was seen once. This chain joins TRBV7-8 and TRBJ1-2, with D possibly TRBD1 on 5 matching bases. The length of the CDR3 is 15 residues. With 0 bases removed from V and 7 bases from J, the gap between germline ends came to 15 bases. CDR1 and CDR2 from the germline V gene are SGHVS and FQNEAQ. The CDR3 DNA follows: TGTGCCAGCAGCTTAGCTATGACAGACGTGCGTGGCTACACCTTC. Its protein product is CASSLAMTDVRGYTF.

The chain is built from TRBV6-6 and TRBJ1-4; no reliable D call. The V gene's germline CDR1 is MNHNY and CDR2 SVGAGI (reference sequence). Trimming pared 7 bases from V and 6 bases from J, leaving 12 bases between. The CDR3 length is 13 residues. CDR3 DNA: TGTGCCAGCACCCCCGTCGCAGATGAAAAACTGTTTTTT. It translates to CASTPVADEKLFF.

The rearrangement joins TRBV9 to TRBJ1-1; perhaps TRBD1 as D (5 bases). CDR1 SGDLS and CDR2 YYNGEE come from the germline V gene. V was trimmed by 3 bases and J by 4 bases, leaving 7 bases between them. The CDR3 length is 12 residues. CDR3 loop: CASSAGGTEAFF. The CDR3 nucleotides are TGTGCCAGCAGCGCGGGGGGCACTGAAGCTTTCTTT.

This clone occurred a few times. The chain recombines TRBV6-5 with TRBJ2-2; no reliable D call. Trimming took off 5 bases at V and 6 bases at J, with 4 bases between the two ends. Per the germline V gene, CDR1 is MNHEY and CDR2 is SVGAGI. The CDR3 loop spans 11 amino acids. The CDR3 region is CASSTSGELFF. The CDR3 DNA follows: TGTGCCAGCAGTACTTCCGGGGAGCTGTTTTTT.

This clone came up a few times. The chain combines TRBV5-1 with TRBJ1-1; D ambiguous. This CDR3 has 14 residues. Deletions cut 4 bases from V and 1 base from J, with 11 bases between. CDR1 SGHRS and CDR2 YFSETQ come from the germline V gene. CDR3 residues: CASSLSPSNTEAFF. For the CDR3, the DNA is TGCGCCAGCAGCCTGAGTCCCTCGAACACTGAAGCTTTCTTT.

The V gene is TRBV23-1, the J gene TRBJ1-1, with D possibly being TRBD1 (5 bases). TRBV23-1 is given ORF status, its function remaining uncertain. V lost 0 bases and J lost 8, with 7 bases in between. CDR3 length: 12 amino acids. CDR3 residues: CASSQSGAEAFF. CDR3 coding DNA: TGCGCCAGCAGTCAATCTGGGGCGGAAGCTTTCTTT.

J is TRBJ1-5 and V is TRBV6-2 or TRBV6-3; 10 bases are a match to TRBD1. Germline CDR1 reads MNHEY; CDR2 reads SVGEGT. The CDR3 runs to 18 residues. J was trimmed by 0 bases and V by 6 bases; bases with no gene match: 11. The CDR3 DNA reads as TGTGCCAGCAGCTCTAGGACAGGGGGAATTTATAGCAATCAGCCCCAGCATTTT. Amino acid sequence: CASSSRTGGIYSNQPQHF.

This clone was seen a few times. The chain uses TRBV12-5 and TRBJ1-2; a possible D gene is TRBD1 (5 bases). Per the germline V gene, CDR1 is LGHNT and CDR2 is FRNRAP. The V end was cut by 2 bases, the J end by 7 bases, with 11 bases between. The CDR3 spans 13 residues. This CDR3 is CASGLSRESGYTF. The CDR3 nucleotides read TGTGCTAGTGGTTTGTCCAGGGAAAGTGGCTACACCTTC.

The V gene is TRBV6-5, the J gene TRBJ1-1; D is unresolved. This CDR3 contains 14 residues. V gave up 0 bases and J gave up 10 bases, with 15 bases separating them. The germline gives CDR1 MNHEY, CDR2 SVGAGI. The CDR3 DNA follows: TGTGCCAGCAGTTACTCGTCCGGGGAGTTCGGAGCTTTCTTT. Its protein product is CASSYSSGEFGAFF.

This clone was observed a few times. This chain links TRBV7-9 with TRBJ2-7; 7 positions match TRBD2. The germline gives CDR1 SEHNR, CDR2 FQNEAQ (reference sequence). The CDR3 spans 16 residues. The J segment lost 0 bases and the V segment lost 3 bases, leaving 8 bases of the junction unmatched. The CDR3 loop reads CASSFGPSGNSYEQYF. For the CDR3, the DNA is TGTGCCAGCAGCTTCGGACCCAGCGGGAACTCCTACGAGCAGTACTTC.

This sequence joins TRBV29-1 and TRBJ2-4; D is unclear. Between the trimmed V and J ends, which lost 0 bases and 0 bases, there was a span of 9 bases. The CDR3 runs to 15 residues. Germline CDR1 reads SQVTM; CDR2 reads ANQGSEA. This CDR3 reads CSVEDPALAKNIQYF. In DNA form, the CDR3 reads TGCAGCGTTGAAGATCCCGCGCTAGCCAAAAACATTCAGTACTTC. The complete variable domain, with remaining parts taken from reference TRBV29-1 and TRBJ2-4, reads SAVISQKPSRDICQRGTSLTIQCQVDSQVTMMFWYRQQPGQSLTLIATANQGSEATYESGFVIDKFPISRPNLTFSTLTVSNMSPEDSSIYLCSVEDPALAKNIQYFGAGTRLSVL.

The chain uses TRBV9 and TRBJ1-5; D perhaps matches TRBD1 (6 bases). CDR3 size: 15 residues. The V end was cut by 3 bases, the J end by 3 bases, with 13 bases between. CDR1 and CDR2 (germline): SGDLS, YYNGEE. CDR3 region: CASSAGGHANQPQHF. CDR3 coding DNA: TGTGCCAGCAGCGCGGGGGGGCACGCCAATCAGCCCCAGCATTTT.

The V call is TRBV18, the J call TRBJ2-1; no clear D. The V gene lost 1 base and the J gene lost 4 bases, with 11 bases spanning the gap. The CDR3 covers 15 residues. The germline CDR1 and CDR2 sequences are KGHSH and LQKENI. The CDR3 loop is CASSPRVNGYNEQFF. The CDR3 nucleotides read TGTGCCAGCTCACCACGGGTTAACGGGTACAATGAGCAGTTCTTC.

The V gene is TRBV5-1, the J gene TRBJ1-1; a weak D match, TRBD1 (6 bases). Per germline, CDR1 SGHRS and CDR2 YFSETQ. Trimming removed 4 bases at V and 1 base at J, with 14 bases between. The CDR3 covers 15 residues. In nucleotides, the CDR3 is TGCGCCAGCAGCCCGGGGGGGGCCGGGAACACTGAAGCTTTCTTT. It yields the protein CASSPGGAGNTEAFF.

CDR3 sequence reads: CASSPSPGVLNIQYF. CDR3 bases: TGTGCCAGCAGCCCCAGCCCCGGGGTCCTAAACATTCAGTACTTC. V and J are TRBV11-2 and TRBJ2-4; D might be TRBD2 (5 bases). V lost 5 bases and J lost 6, with 17 bases in between. Germline CDR1 is SGHAT and CDR2 is FQNNGV. CDR3 length: 15 amino acids.

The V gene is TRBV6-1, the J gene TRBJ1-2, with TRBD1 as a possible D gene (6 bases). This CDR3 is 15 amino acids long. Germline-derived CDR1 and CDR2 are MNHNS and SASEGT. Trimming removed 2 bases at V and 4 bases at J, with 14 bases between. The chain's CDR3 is CASSEYGGAGYGYTF. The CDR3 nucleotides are TGTGCCAGCAGTGAATATGGGGGCGCAGGCTATGGCTACACCTTC.